The entry below describes one T cell receptor beta chain. This clonotype was counted many times. Its antigen specificity is not known. No quality values exist for individual bases; no much larger clone is one base distant. Counted from cysteine to phenylalanine, this CDR3 has 14 amino acids. Only CDR3 DNA is held: 42 bases, read in frame from base 1. According to the germline V gene, CDR1 reads SGHTA and CDR2 reads FQGNSA. V and J lose 1 base and 4 bases, and a span of 7 bases separates them. This sample is drawn from a study of T-cell reconstitution after alpha-beta-depleted transplantation in children (dated by TCRdb to about 2016). For context, the study as a whole: Using TCR repertoire profiling, the study quantitatively followed how T-cell immune reconstitution unfolded in children after TCRalphabeta/CD19-depleted allogeneic hematopoietic cell transplantation.

Library preparation employed PCR. Sequencing used an Illumina HiSeq 2500. To normalize quantification of the TCRbeta repertoire, the TCR libraries were built with molecular barcoding that relied on unique molecular identifiers. TCRdb ran its own pipeline on the public reads, namely fastp trimming at Q25 and MiXCR clone calling, and kept in-frame beta chains. Identical CDR3 protein sequences are pooled into one entry, listed with their most common genes and DNA. The sample table records about 230,000 distinct CDR3 sequences; around 12% of these occur just once. The top ten constitute roughly 2.8% of the sample.

The starting material was PBMCs from the stem cell graft donor, obtained from the stem cell graft. The chain was built from TRBV7-2 and TRBJ2-2, with the D segment identity uncertain. This sequence was found in a human donor who donated a stem cell graft to a child with acute lymphoblastic leukemia. CDR3 loop: CASSLGPGTGELFF. The DNA reads TGTGCCAGCAGCTTAGGGCCGGGCACCGGGGAGCTGTTTTTT.